A single sample gave rise to the 15 T cell receptor beta chains below, sequenced in a study of molecular identifiers for immune sequencing clone quantification. TCRdb used MiXCR to reprocess the PCR reads, holding one entry per CDR3 protein. The sample has about half a million distinct CDR3 sequences, about 25% seen once; the top ten hold over 0.6%. Specimen: naive CD8+ T cells from blood, with Jurkat cell RNA spiked in. Specified subset: FACS-sorted CD8+CD4-CCR7+CD45RA+ naive T cells. The receptor source for this set is a human donor in good health. Some libraries in this study had Jurkat cell RNA spiked in.

This clonotype has a count of ten or more. The rearrangement uses TRBV7-9 and TRBJ2-3; TRBD1 matches at 9 bases. This CDR3 has 16 residues. Trimming cost V 4 bases and J 4 bases; bases outside gene matches: 9. In germline, CDR1 is SEHNR, CDR2 FQNEAQ (reference sequence). CDR3 region: CASSSGQGRFADTQYF. The CDR3 DNA follows: TGTGCCAGCAGCTCCGGACAGGGGAGGTTTGCAGATACGCAGTATTTT. Full variable domain (missing parts from reference TRBV7-9 and TRBJ2-3): DTGVSQNPRHKITKRGQNVTFRCDPISEHNRLYWYRQTLGQGPEFLTYFQNEAQLEKSRLLSDRFSAERPKGSFSTLEIQRTEQGDSAMYLCASSSGQGRFADTQYFGPGTRLTVL.

Only a few counts were recorded for this clonotype. The V gene is TRBV9, the J gene TRBJ1-4; maybe TRBD1 (6 bases). The germline gives CDR1 SGDLS, CDR2 YYNGEE. V lost 3 bases, J lost 8 bases, and 14 bases lay in between. The length of the CDR3 is 14 residues. CDR3 DNA sequence: TGTGCCAGCAGCGAGGGACAATTTCGGGAAAAACTGTTTTTT. It codes for CASSEGQFREKLFF.

V gene TRBV19 combines with J gene TRBJ2-7; TRBD1 agrees at 9 bases. Trimming removed 5 bases from V and 5 bases from J; junction bases left unmatched: 7. The CDR3 runs to 14 residues. Germline CDR1 and CDR2: LNHDA and SQIVND (reference sequence). The CDR3, as DNA: TGTGCCAGTAGTGGGACAGGGTCAAACGACGAGCAGTACTTC. This sequence encodes CASSGTGSNDEQYF.

This clonotype was seen repeatedly, ten times or more. The chain is built from TRBV7-9 and TRBJ2-5; a weak D match, TRBD2 (5 bases). The CDR3 runs to 14 residues. Germline V gene lookup returns CDR1 SEHNR and CDR2 FQNEAQ (reference sequence). Trimming removed 5 bases at V and 1 base at J, with 11 bases between. The CDR3 loop reads CASSPGIGQETQYF. DNA for the CDR3: TGTGCCAGCAGCCCGGGGATCGGCCAAGAGACCCAGTACTTC.

The sample holds a few counts of this clonotype. CDR3 bases: TGTGCCAGCAGCTCAAAGACTAGCTTGGAGCAGTTCTTC. This encodes CASSSKTSLEQFF. The chain links TRBV7-9 to TRBJ2-1; TRBD2 aligns across 7 bases. CDR3 length equals 13 residues. The V gene end was trimmed by 4 bases and the J gene end by 10 bases; junction bases not matched to a gene: 7. In germline, CDR1 is SEHNR, CDR2 FQNEAQ (reference sequence).

The chain carries TRBV19 and TRBJ1-5; TRBD1 agrees at 9 bases. The CDR3 contains 14 residues. CDR1 and CDR2 (germline): LNHDA, SQIVND (reference sequence). The trim removed 3 bases at V and 7 bases at J, leaving 4 bases unmatched. Here the CDR3 DNA reads TGTGCCAGTAGTATCGACAGGGGGGCCCAGCCCCAGCATTTT. This codes for CASSIDRGAQPQHF.

This clonotype was seen ten or more times. V and J are TRBV3-1 and TRBJ2-7; possible D gene TRBD2, 5 bases. CDR3 size: 15 residues. The germline V gene has CDR1 LGHDT and CDR2 YNNKEL (reference sequence). Trimming cost V 4 bases and J 0 bases, with 13 bases left between them. The CDR3 nucleotides read TGTGCCAGCAGCCCCGGACTCGGCGCCTCCTACGAGCAGTACTTC. Its translation: CASSPGLGASYEQYF.

In its sample, this clonotype was seen a few times. V and J are TRBV12-3 or TRBV12-4 and TRBJ1-2, with 7 bases matching TRBD1. V trimming: 6 bases; J trimming: 2 bases; junction bases outside the gene matches: 6. The CDR3 loop spans 14 amino acids. This chain's CDR3 is CASRHGTENYGYTF. In DNA form, the CDR3 reads TGTGCCAGCAGGCACGGGACAGAGAACTATGGCTACACCTTC.

This clonotype was observed many times. The genes are TRBV4-3 and TRBJ2-2; TRBD1 might be the D (7 bases). This CDR3 comprises 14 residues. CDR1 LGHNA and CDR2 YSLEER come from the germline V gene. Trimming removed 6 bases from V and 3 bases from J, with 11 bases in between. CDR3 amino acids: CASRRDRYTGELFF. Here the CDR3 DNA reads TGCGCCAGCAGGCGGGACAGATACACCGGGGAGCTGTTTTTT.

This clonotype was seen once. The germline gene is not matched at one end of the junction; a read error may be the cause. The chain carries TRBV14 and TRBJ2-2; D may match TRBD1 or TRBD2 (5 bases each). The CDR3 loop spans 16 amino acids. The V gene's germline CDR1 is SGHDN and CDR2 FVKESK. The DNA for the CDR3 is TGTGCCAGCAACCAAGGTGGGACGGGCTGGACCGGGGAGCTGTTTTTT. Residues: CASNQGGTGWTGELFF. The full variable domain, in which reference TRBV14 and TRBJ2-2 provide the parts outside the CDR3, is EAGVTQFPSHSVIEKGQTVTLRCDPISGHDNLYWYRRVMGKEIKFLLHFVKESKQDESGMPNNRFLAERTGGTYSTLKVQPAELEDSGVYFCASNQGGTGWTGELFFGEGSRLTVL.

A note on this clonotype: With a much larger clone just one base away, this may be a read error. V gene TRBV5-3 combines with J gene TRBJ2-5, with D perhaps TRBD1 (6 bases). TRBV5-3 is flagged as an ORF with uncertain function. The CDR3 loop spans 14 amino acids. The germline V and J ends were trimmed by 8 bases and 4 bases, with 18 bases remaining between them. CDR3 in DNA: TGTGCCAGCAGCGCCTTCAGGGGCCTAGAGACCCAGTACTTC. It specifies CASSAFRGLETQYF.

This clonotype came up a few times. The gene calls are TRBV4-3 and TRBJ2-7; D perhaps matches TRBD1 (6 bases). Trimming shortened V by 0 bases and J by 2 bases, and 11 bases separated the two germline ends. This CDR3 spans 15 amino acids. Germline CDR1 reads LGHNA; CDR2 reads YSLEER. CDR3 bases: TGCGCCAGCAGCCAAGATAAACAGGGAGCCTACGAGCAGTACTTC. This codes for CASSQDKQGAYEQYF.

This clonotype was counted a few times. The chain joins TRBV27 to TRBJ2-6; D remains unclear. Germline CDR1 reads MNHEY; CDR2 reads SMNVEV (reference sequence). V was clipped by 6 bases and J by 1 base, with 13 bases between them. The CDR3 covers 16 residues. The CDR3 is CASSHVTVSGANVLTF. In DNA form, the CDR3 reads TGTGCCAGCAGCCACGTCACAGTATCTGGGGCCAACGTCCTGACTTTC.

A remark on this clonotype: A much larger clone is a single base away; this may be a read error. The genes are TRBV29-1 and TRBJ2-5; D might be TRBD2 (6 bases). Germline V lookup: CDR1 SQVTM, CDR2 ANQGSEA. This CDR3 is 14 amino acids long. CDR3 in amino acids: CSAWEAGKEEPQYF. The CDR3 region has the DNA TGCAGCGCCTGGGAGGCAGGGAAGGAAGAGCCCCAGTACTTC.

In this sample, this clonotype turned up a few times. The chain links TRBV7-2 to TRBJ2-3; 9 bases map to TRBD2. V lost 5 bases and J lost 3; bases outside the gene matches: 6. The V gene's germline CDR1 is SGHTA and CDR2 FQGNSA. This CDR3 is 15 amino acids long. The CDR3 loop reads CASSVSGSVTDTQYF. CDR3 nucleotide sequence: TGTGCCAGCAGCGTTAGCGGGAGCGTGACAGATACGCAGTATTTT. The whole variable domain, remainder taken from reference TRBV7-2 and TRBJ2-3, is GAGVSQSPSNKVTEKGKDVELRCDPISGHTALYWYRQSLGQGLEFLIYFQGNSAPDKSGLPSDRFSAERTGGSVSTLTIQRTQQEDSAVYLCASSVSGSVTDTQYFGPGTRLTVL.